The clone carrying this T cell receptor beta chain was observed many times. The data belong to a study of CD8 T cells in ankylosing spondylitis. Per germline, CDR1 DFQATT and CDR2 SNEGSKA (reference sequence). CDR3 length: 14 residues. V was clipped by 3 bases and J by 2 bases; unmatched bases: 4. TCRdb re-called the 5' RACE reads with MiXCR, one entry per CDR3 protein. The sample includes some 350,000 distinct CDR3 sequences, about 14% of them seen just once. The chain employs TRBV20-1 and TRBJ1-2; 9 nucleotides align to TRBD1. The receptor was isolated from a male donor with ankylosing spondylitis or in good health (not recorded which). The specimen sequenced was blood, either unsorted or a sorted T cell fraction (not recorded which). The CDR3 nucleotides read TGCAGTGCTAGGCCCGGACAGGGGAACTATGGCTACACCTTC. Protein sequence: CSARPGQGNYGYTF.